Listed below are T cell receptor beta chains from one sample, sequenced in a study of T cells in localized non-small cell lung cancer. This table comes from immunoSEQ multiplex PCR, and its TCRdb copy is limited to in-frame clones, with some not included. Of tens of thousands of clones in the sample, approximately 84% were seen once. Here the sequenced sample was peripheral blood, taken before any cancer treatment. The source is a male donor older than 55 with stage III lung adenocarcinoma. Both conserved end residues are part of each CDR3. The order of the fields is CDR3 protein, CDR3 DNA, D gene, clone size, V gene, J gene. D genes are given only for firm matches. Where a row states a size, it is once, few, many or the class of an expanded clone; other rows omit it.

CDR3aa: CASSATTGANQPQHF; CDR3nt: TGTGCCAGCAGTGCCACTACAGGGGCCAATCAGCCCCAGCATTTT; d_gene: TRBD1; abundance: few; v_gene: TRBV6-4; j_gene: TRBJ1-5
CDR3aa: CASKASYSGELFF; CDR3nt: TGTGCCAGCAAGGCCAGCTATTCCGGGGAGCTGTTTTTT; d_gene: .; abundance: .; v_gene: TRBV6-6; j_gene: TRBJ2-2
CDR3aa: CAWMVNSNEKLFF; CDR3nt: TGTGCCTGGATGGTCAATTCTAATGAAAAACTGTTTTTT; d_gene: .; abundance: once; v_gene: TRBV30; j_gene: TRBJ1-4
CDR3aa: CSASPPVEQFF; CDR3nt: TGCAGTGCTAGCCCTCCGGTTGAGCAGTTCTTC; d_gene: .; abundance: .; v_gene: TRBV20-1; j_gene: TRBJ2-1
CDR3aa: CASSLAVRVVETQYF; CDR3nt: TGTGCCAGCAGCTTAGCGGTCAGGGTGGTAGAGACCCAGTACTTC; d_gene: .; abundance: .; v_gene: TRBV7-6; j_gene: TRBJ2-5
CDR3aa: CASSLEGTSSGEQYF; CDR3nt: TGCGCCAGCAGCTTGGAAGGGACTTCGTCCGGCGAGCAGTACTTC; d_gene: .; abundance: few; v_gene: TRBV5-1; j_gene: TRBJ2-7
CDR3aa: CASSRDRSNEKLFF; CDR3nt: TGTGCCAGCTCACGAGACAGGAGTAATGAAAAACTGTTTTTT; d_gene: .; abundance: .; v_gene: TRBV18; j_gene: TRBJ1-4
CDR3aa: CASTLLRTALQSGANVLTF; CDR3nt: TGTGCCAGCACCCTTCTGAGGACAGCCTTACAATCTGGGGCCAACGTCCTGACTTTC; d_gene: .; abundance: .; v_gene: TRBV28; j_gene: TRBJ2-6
CDR3aa: CATSLNPDTQYF; CDR3nt: TGTGCCACCAGCCTTAACCCAGATACGCAGTATTTT; d_gene: .; abundance: .; v_gene: TRBV15; j_gene: TRBJ2-3
CDR3aa: CAWSAGTLNSYEQYF; CDR3nt: TGTGCCTGGAGTGCCGGGACACTTAACTCCTACGAGCAGTACTTC; d_gene: .; abundance: .; v_gene: TRBV30; j_gene: TRBJ2-7
CDR3aa: CASSLGAGTTGDTQYF; CDR3nt: TGCGCCAGCAGCTTGGGGGCCGGGACGACGGGAGATACGCAGTATTTT; d_gene: .; abundance: once; v_gene: TRBV5-1; j_gene: TRBJ2-3
CDR3aa: CASSEKGAGKNIQYF; CDR3nt: TGTGCCAGCAGTGAAAAGGGGGCAGGCAAAAACATTCAGTACTTC; d_gene: TRBD1; abundance: medium-sized; v_gene: TRBV2; j_gene: TRBJ2-4
CDR3aa: CASSGYPDRSSYEQYF; CDR3nt: TGTGCCAGCAGTGGCTACCCGGACAGGAGCTCCTACGAGCAGTACTTC; d_gene: TRBD1; abundance: .; v_gene: TRBV6-1; j_gene: TRBJ2-7
CDR3aa: CASSLSYGEGSGAPRGEQFF; CDR3nt: TGTGCCAGCAGCTTAAGTTACGGAGAGGGGAGCGGGGCCCCGAGGGGTGAGCAGTTCTTC; d_gene: TRBD2; abundance: .; v_gene: TRBV7-8; j_gene: TRBJ2-1
CDR3aa: CASSLEGQGTEAFF; CDR3nt: TGCGCCAGCAGCTTGGAGGGACAGGGCACTGAAGCTTTCTTT; d_gene: TRBD1; abundance: .; v_gene: TRBV5-1; j_gene: TRBJ1-1
CDR3aa: CASSLDGKGLPANYGYTF; CDR3nt: TGTGCCAGCAGCTTAGATGGGAAAGGACTTCCGGCTAACTATGGCTACACCTTC; d_gene: .; abundance: .; v_gene: TRBV11-2; j_gene: TRBJ1-2
CDR3aa: CASSPGYEQYF; CDR3nt: TGTGCCAGCAGCCCGGGCTACGAGCAGTACTTC; d_gene: .; abundance: once; v_gene: TRBV9; j_gene: TRBJ2-7
CDR3aa: CASSLRRSTGELFF; CDR3nt: TGTGCCAGCAGCTTGCGGCGCTCCACCGGGGAGCTGTTTTTT; d_gene: .; abundance: .; v_gene: TRBV7-2; j_gene: TRBJ2-2
CDR3aa: CASRPGLAGGNNEQFF; CDR3nt: TGTGCCAGCAGACCCGGACTAGCGGGAGGGAACAATGAGCAGTTCTTC; d_gene: TRBD2; abundance: .; v_gene: TRBV2; j_gene: TRBJ2-1
CDR3aa: CASSEGWTVDNQPQHF; CDR3nt: TGTGCCAGCAGTGAAGGTTGGACAGTAGACAATCAGCCCCAGCATTTT; d_gene: .; abundance: .; v_gene: TRBV6-1; j_gene: TRBJ1-5
CDR3aa: CASSQTGTDAGYTF; CDR3nt: TGTGCCAGCAGCCAAACCGGGACAGACGCGGGCTACACCTTC; d_gene: TRBD1; abundance: .; v_gene: TRBV6-5; j_gene: TRBJ1-2
CDR3aa: CASSSNPKAYGYTF; CDR3nt: TGTGCCAGCAGTTCTAACCCCAAGGCCTATGGCTACACCTTC; d_gene: .; abundance: .; v_gene: TRBV5-5; j_gene: TRBJ1-2